What follows describes a single T cell receptor beta chain. Its antigen target is currently unknown. Base-call qualities are not available, and no considerably larger clone is one nucleotide away. This sample is part of a study of blood T cell repertoires in COVID-19 (dated by TCRdb to 2019 to 2021). At the level of the whole study: ImmuneRACE Cohort 3 recovered participants were defined by two consecutive negative NP/OP PCR tests, healthcare professional clearance, or symptom resolution. Samples covering the acute and convalescent phases of COVID-19 were provided by collaborators in the United States, Italy and Spain. The prospective study material was composed of cDNA or gDNA derived from T cells, B-cell-depleted T cells, or PBMCs. Subjects who had been exposed to COVID-19, were actively infected with it, or had recovered from it provided the deeply sampled blood TCRbeta repertoires that made up the dataset. The repertoires were made available in a free public database intended to serve as a resource for research on the immune response to SARS-CoV-2. The samples were drawn from the first 160 participants of the ongoing ImmuneRACE study and from 1,254 subjects provided by 6 global collaborators. A de-identified subject ID, COVID-19 status, age in years and sex were almost always included in the sample metadata. Where HLA class I and class II types were available, the types were taken from metadata supplied by the sample provider, not from assay-based typing. Broad study findings and their caveats: How much clinical and demographic metadata was included differed by source and by participant, and the metadata was provided uncurated.

Participants in the prospective study were aged roughly 18 to 89 years, lived in 24 United States geographic areas, and enrolled through a virtual design. In the prospective study, cohorts were assigned on the basis of participant-reported clinical history obtained from a screening survey and a study questionnaire. Each participant in the prospective study had whole blood, serum and a nasopharyngeal or oropharyngeal swab collected by mobile phlebotomists. Prospective study participants could optionally give additional blood draws and questionnaires over an approximately two-month period. Before DNA extraction, blood samples from the prospective study were shipped at room temperature or frozen. TCRbeta CDR3 regions were amplified from genomic DNA by means of the immunoSEQ Assay, a bias-controlled multiplex PCR. As for how the authors treated the data: The number of nucleated cells in each sample was estimated by amplification of reference gene primers within the assay. To quantify the absolute abundance of each unique TCRbeta CDR3 rearrangement, sequence reads were collapsed and filtered. For each sample, productive Simpson clonality was calculated by taking the square root of Simpson's diversity index across productive rearrangements. Entries here come from immuneACCESS through TCRdb and include only in-frame sequences with V and J called. Some clones fail to appear in such tables; in the studies checked, an unresolved V gene covers under half of the shortfall, and the cause of the remainder is unknown. The DNA was the basis for D and trimming; V, J and clone size are from that table. This sample lists fewer than 200,000 clones; around 86% were detected once. Under 30% of the sample lies in the top ten.

The cysteine opens and the phenylalanine closes a CDR3 of 13 amino acids. The only DNA kept is the CDR3, 39 bases in frame from the first base. V is shortened by 5 bases, J by 1 base, and the region joining them spans 11 bases. In the germline V gene (reference sequence), CDR1 corresponds to GTSNPN and CDR2 to SVGIG. This sequence was found in a woman between 40 and 55 years old in a cohort exposed to, infected with or recovered from COVID-19 (not recorded which). Sequenced material: PBMCs or T cells enriched from blood (not recorded which). The chain couples TRBV30 to TRBJ1-2, with the identity of the D gene unclear. The CDR3 corresponds to CAWALVVNYGYTF. The nucleotide sequence reads TGTGCCTGGGCTTTAGTAGTTAACTATGGCTACACCTTC.